This is a list of T cell receptor beta chains from one sample in a study of regulatory T cells in long-lasting Graves disease. TCRdb re-analysed the multiplex PCR reads in MiXCR, keeping a single row per CDR3 protein. Of hundreds of thousands of distinct CDR3 sequences listed, around 15% are singletons. Another study also made use of these data, one on T cells in Graves' hyperthyroidism and ophthalmopathy.

This specimen was peripheral blood mononuclear cells (PBMCs), taken at new diagnosis, from a patient treated with antithyroid drugs. The receptor source for this set is a woman aged 25 to 39 with Graves disease. Both conserved end residues are part of each CDR3. The order of the fields is clone size, D gene, J gene, V gene, CDR3 DNA, CDR3 protein. D genes are given only for firm matches. Size is omitted from some rows. Given values are once, few, many or a class for expanded clones.

clone size: few; D gene: TRBD1; J gene: TRBJ1-4; V gene: TRBV6-1; CDR3 DNA: TGTGCCAGCAGTCTAGGGGGCATTGAAAAACTGTTTTTT; CDR3 protein: CASSLGGIEKLFF
clone size: many; D gene: -; J gene: TRBJ2-7; V gene: TRBV5-1; CDR3 DNA: TGCGCCAGCAGCCCACAGGTCCTGAGTTCCTACGAGCAGTACTTC; CDR3 protein: CASSPQVLSSYEQYF
clone size: many; D gene: -; J gene: TRBJ2-7; V gene: TRBV2; CDR3 DNA: TGTGCCAGCAGCGAAGACAGCGGCCTCTACGAGCAGTACTTC; CDR3 protein: CASSEDSGLYEQYF
clone size: -; D gene: -; J gene: TRBJ2-3; V gene: TRBV2; CDR3 DNA: TGTGCCAGCTACTTAGCGAACACAGATACGCAGTATTTT; CDR3 protein: CASYLANTDTQYF
clone size: many; D gene: -; J gene: TRBJ1-5; V gene: TRBV10-3; CDR3 DNA: TGTGCCATCAGTGATGTTCGGGGGGAGCAGCCCCAGCATTTT; CDR3 protein: CAISDVRGEQPQHF
clone size: -; D gene: -; J gene: TRBJ2-3; V gene: TRBV15; CDR3 DNA: TGTGCCACCAGCAGAGCTGGGGGTGAAATGGATACGCAGTATTTT; CDR3 protein: CATSRAGGEMDTQYF
clone size: few; D gene: -; J gene: TRBJ1-2; V gene: TRBV7-9; CDR3 DNA: TGTGCCAGCAGTTTCCTATCCGGTGGTCATGGCTACACCTTC; CDR3 protein: CASSFLSGGHGYTF
clone size: -; D gene: -; J gene: TRBJ1-1; V gene: TRBV5-1; CDR3 DNA: TGCGCCAGCAGCTCCCAAACAAAGAACACTGGAGCTTTCTTT; CDR3 protein: CASSSQTKNTGAFF
clone size: -; D gene: TRBD2; J gene: TRBJ2-3; V gene: TRBV11-2; CDR3 DNA: TGTGCCAGCAGACTACCTGGGGGGGGTGGCACAGATACGCAGTATTTT; CDR3 protein: CASRLPGGGGTDTQYF
clone size: many; D gene: TRBD1; J gene: TRBJ1-4; V gene: TRBV6-5; CDR3 DNA: TGTGCCAGCAGTTACGTGGGAGGGGGCGGGCAAAAACTGTTTTTT; CDR3 protein: CASSYVGGGGQKLFF
clone size: many; D gene: -; J gene: TRBJ2-3; V gene: TRBV11-2; CDR3 DNA: TGTGCCAGCAGCTTAGGGAGGTTGTCAGATACGCAGTATTTT; CDR3 protein: CASSLGRLSDTQYF
clone size: many; D gene: TRBD1; J gene: TRBJ1-1; V gene: TRBV28; CDR3 DNA: TGTGCCAGCAGTCCCCATACAGGGGCGGACACTGAAGCTTTCTTT; CDR3 protein: CASSPHTGADTEAFF
clone size: few; D gene: -; J gene: TRBJ1-5; V gene: TRBV15; CDR3 DNA: TGTGCCACCAGCCCCCAGGGTGGTAGCAATCAGCCCCAGCATTTT; CDR3 protein: CATSPQGGSNQPQHF
clone size: -; D gene: TRBD2; J gene: TRBJ2-1; V gene: TRBV7-9; CDR3 DNA: TGTGCCAGCAGCACACGTGGCACTAGCGCGTACAATGAGCAGTTCTTC; CDR3 protein: CASSTRGTSAYNEQFF
clone size: once; D gene: TRBD2; J gene: TRBJ2-5; V gene: TRBV5-6; CDR3 DNA: TGTGCCAGCAGCTTACGACTAGCGGCTCAAATCCAAGAGACCCAGTACTTC; CDR3 protein: CASSLRLAAQIQETQYF
clone size: many; D gene: -; J gene: TRBJ1-1; V gene: TRBV20-1; CDR3 DNA: TGCAGTGCGGGGGGTCTGAACACTGAAGCTTTCTTT; CDR3 protein: CSAGGLNTEAFF
clone size: many; D gene: -; J gene: TRBJ1-2; V gene: TRBV28; CDR3 DNA: TGTGCCAGCAGTAGCCAAGGACGGAGCTCTAACGGCTACACCTTC; CDR3 protein: CASSSQGRSSNGYTF
clone size: -; D gene: -; J gene: TRBJ2-3; V gene: TRBV19; CDR3 DNA: TGTGCCAGTAGTAACCGCGTTGGGCAGGTCGGCACAGATACGCAGTATTTT; CDR3 protein: CASSNRVGQVGTDTQYF
clone size: many; D gene: TRBD1; J gene: TRBJ2-2; V gene: TRBV12-3/TRBV12-4; CDR3 DNA: TGTGCCAGCAGCCGCGGACAGGGTGGGACCGGGGAGCTGTTTTTT; CDR3 protein: CASSRGQGGTGELFF
clone size: many; D gene: -; J gene: TRBJ2-7; V gene: TRBV27; CDR3 DNA: TGTGCCAGCAGTCCCGTGGGCAGGGGACTGATAGGCTCCTACGAGCAGTACTTC; CDR3 protein: CASSPVGRGLIGSYEQYF
clone size: many; D gene: -; J gene: TRBJ2-2; V gene: TRBV6-1; CDR3 DNA: TGTGCCGCCCGAGGGCAGGAGAACACCGGGGAGCTGTTTTTT; CDR3 protein: CAARGQENTGELFF
clone size: many; D gene: -; J gene: TRBJ2-2; V gene: TRBV7-3; CDR3 DNA: TGTGCCAGCAGCTTAACGAGGGACGGGGAGCTGTTTTTT; CDR3 protein: CASSLTRDGELFF
clone size: few; D gene: TRBD2; J gene: TRBJ2-3; V gene: TRBV7-9; CDR3 DNA: TGTGCCAGCAGCTTAGGGCCGGGACTAGCGGGACCCACAGATACGCAGTATTTT; CDR3 protein: CASSLGPGLAGPTDTQYF
clone size: many; D gene: -; J gene: TRBJ2-1; V gene: TRBV12-5; CDR3 DNA: TGTGCTAGTGGTTTGGACAGGGGAGGGCAGTTCTTC; CDR3 protein: CASGLDRGGQFF
clone size: -; D gene: -; J gene: TRBJ2-1; V gene: TRBV19; CDR3 DNA: TGTGCCAGTAGTATGGTAGCCCAATCCTACAATGAGCAGTTCTTC; CDR3 protein: CASSMVAQSYNEQFF
clone size: -; D gene: TRBD1; J gene: TRBJ2-5; V gene: TRBV5-8; CDR3 DNA: TGTGCCAGCAGCCTAAACCCAACCGGACAGGGGGCGGTTTGGGAGACCCAGTACTTC; CDR3 protein: CASSLNPTGQGAVWETQYF
clone size: few; D gene: -; J gene: TRBJ2-7; V gene: TRBV5-6; CDR3 DNA: TGTGCCAGCGAGGGGGACACCTACGAGCAGTACTTC; CDR3 protein: CASEGDTYEQYF
clone size: few; D gene: -; J gene: TRBJ2-5; V gene: TRBV20-1; CDR3 DNA: TGCAGTGCTAGGTTGCAGGCAAGAGAGACCCAGTACTTC; CDR3 protein: CSARLQARETQYF
clone size: few; D gene: -; J gene: TRBJ1-2; V gene: TRBV19; CDR3 DNA: TGTGCCAGTACCACGTGGGAAGGGGGACTGGCTGGCTACACCTTC; CDR3 protein: CASTTWEGGLAGYTF
clone size: -; D gene: TRBD2; J gene: TRBJ2-3; V gene: TRBV5-1; CDR3 DNA: TGCGCCAGCAGCTTGCCTAGCGGGAGAAGCACAGATACGCAGTATTTT; CDR3 protein: CASSLPSGRSTDTQYF
clone size: -; D gene: -; J gene: TRBJ2-2; V gene: TRBV12-3/TRBV12-4; CDR3 DNA: TGTGCCAGCAGTCCGACTGGACCAAACACCGGGGAGCTGTTTTTT; CDR3 protein: CASSPTGPNTGELFF
clone size: many; D gene: -; J gene: TRBJ2-7; V gene: TRBV6-1; CDR3 DNA: TGTGCCAGCAGTGGTCAACGCAGCCCACCGGTTAAGTACTTC; CDR3 protein: CASSGQRSPPVKYF
clone size: -; D gene: -; J gene: TRBJ1-5; V gene: TRBV5-1; CDR3 DNA: TGCGCCAGCAGCCGCCGGACAGAGCGCAATCAGCCCCAGCATTTT; CDR3 protein: CASSRRTERNQPQHF
clone size: many; D gene: TRBD1; J gene: TRBJ2-2; V gene: TRBV7-2; CDR3 DNA: TGTGCCAGCACCATCGGACAGGGGGCGCGAAGAAACACCGGGGAGCTGTTTTTT; CDR3 protein: CASTIGQGARRNTGELFF
clone size: many; D gene: -; J gene: TRBJ1-1; V gene: TRBV2; CDR3 DNA: TGTGCCAGCAGCTTAGATCGCGTCACTGAAGCTTTCTTT; CDR3 protein: CASSLDRVTEAFF
clone size: many; D gene: TRBD1; J gene: TRBJ2-5; V gene: TRBV12-3/TRBV12-4; CDR3 DNA: TGTGCCAGCAGCCGGACAGGCCAAGAGACCCAGTACTTC; CDR3 protein: CASSRTGQETQYF
clone size: few; D gene: TRBD1; J gene: TRBJ2-7; V gene: TRBV20-1; CDR3 DNA: TGCAGTGCGCAATCGCTGAGACAGGGTTTGGCCGAGCAGTACTTC; CDR3 protein: CSAQSLRQGLAEQYF
clone size: once; D gene: -; J gene: TRBJ1-5; V gene: TRBV27; CDR3 DNA: -; CDR3 protein: CASSHTSGRYYEQYFGPGQPQHF
clone size: many; D gene: -; J gene: TRBJ2-3; V gene: TRBV5-4; CDR3 DNA: TGTGCCAGCAGCGGAGTGCCAGATACGCAGTATTTT; CDR3 protein: CASSGVPDTQYF
clone size: -; D gene: -; J gene: TRBJ2-2; V gene: TRBV2; CDR3 DNA: TGTGCCAGCAGTGAATTTGGGAAAAACACCGGGGAGCTGTTTTTT; CDR3 protein: CASSEFGKNTGELFF
clone size: many; D gene: -; J gene: TRBJ1-1; V gene: TRBV4-1; CDR3 DNA: TGCGCCAGCAGCCAAGTTTCGACTACCCCTCGGACTGAAGCTTTCTTT; CDR3 protein: CASSQVSTTPRTEAFF
clone size: few; D gene: -; J gene: TRBJ2-3; V gene: TRBV10-3; CDR3 DNA: TGTGCCATCAAGGGTTCCCTGAGGGACGCGGATACGCAGTATTTT; CDR3 protein: CAIKGSLRDADTQYF